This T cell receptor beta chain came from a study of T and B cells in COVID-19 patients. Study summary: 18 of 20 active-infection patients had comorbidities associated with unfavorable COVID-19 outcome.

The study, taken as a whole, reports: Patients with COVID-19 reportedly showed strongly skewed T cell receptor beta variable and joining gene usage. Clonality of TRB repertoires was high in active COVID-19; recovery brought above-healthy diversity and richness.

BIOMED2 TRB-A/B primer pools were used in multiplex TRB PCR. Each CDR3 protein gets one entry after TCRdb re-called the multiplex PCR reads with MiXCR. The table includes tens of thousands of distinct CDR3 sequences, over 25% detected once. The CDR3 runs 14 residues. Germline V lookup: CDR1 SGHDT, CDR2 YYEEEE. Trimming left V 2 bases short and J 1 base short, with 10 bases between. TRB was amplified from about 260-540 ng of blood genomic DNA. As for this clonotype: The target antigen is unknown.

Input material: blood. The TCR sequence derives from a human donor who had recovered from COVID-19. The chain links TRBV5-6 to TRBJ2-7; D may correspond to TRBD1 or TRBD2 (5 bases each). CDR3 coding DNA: TGTGCCAGCAGCTTCCGAGGGGAGTCCTACGAGCAGTACTTC. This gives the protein CASSFRGESYEQYF.